The 21 T cell receptor beta chains below were found in one sample sequenced in a study of beta chain features in type 1 diabetes. Expressed TCRB transcripts were sequenced after all isolated RNA was converted to cDNA. Some clones are missing from TCRdb's copy, which holds only in-frame ones; the method was immunoSEQ multiplex PCR. In the table there are more than 300,000 clones, roughly 12% of which are singletons. Sequenced input: naive CD4+ T cells from blood. These receptors originate from a man younger than 30 in good health.

Turning to this clone: This CDR3 is also generated by other DNA sequences in the sample. V and J are TRBV7-9 and TRBJ1-2; TRBD1 agrees at 8 bases. The ends lost 5 bases at V and 2 bases at J; junction bases unmatched: 4. Per germline, CDR1 SEHNR and CDR2 FQNEAQ (reference sequence). The CDR3 consists of 14 residues. CDR3 loop: CASSPRTGNYGYTF. For the CDR3, the DNA is TGTGCCAGCAGCCCCCGGACAGGGAACTATGGCTACACCTTC.

The V call is TRBV7-2, the J call TRBJ2-7; weak D call: TRBD1 (6 bases). V shed 1 base and J shed 4 bases, with 11 bases lying between them. Germline V gives CDR1 SGHTA, CDR2 FQGNSA. The CDR3 runs to 14 residues. For the CDR3, the DNA is TGTGCCAGCAGCTTAGAGGGACAAGCTTACGAGCAGTACTTC. This encodes CASSLEGQAYEQYF.

This sequence joins TRBV2 and TRBJ1-2, with TRBD1 matching 7 bases. Germline CDR1 reads SNHLY; CDR2 reads FYNNEI. The length of the CDR3 is 14 residues. With V trimmed by 4 bases and J by 5 bases, 7 bases remained unmatched. The CDR3 loop is CASSADRVGYGYTF. CDR3 in DNA: TGTGCCAGCAGTGCCGACAGGGTGGGATATGGCTACACCTTC. The full variable domain, rest sourced from reference TRBV2 and TRBJ1-2, is EPEVTQTPSHQVTQMGQEVILRCVPISNHLYFYWYRQILGQKVEFLVSFYNNEISEKSEIFDDQFSVERPDGSNFTLKIRSTKLEDSAMYFCASSADRVGYGYTFGSGTRLTVV.

In its sample, this clone was seen a few times. V is TRBV11-1 and J is TRBJ2-7; the D gene is possibly TRBD2 (5 bases). CDR3 length equals 18 residues. Germline lookup yields CDR1 SGHAT and CDR2 FQDESV (reference sequence). The ends were cut back, 4 bases at V and 3 bases at J, with 25 bases in the middle. This CDR3 is CASSSPAASLSTGYEQYF. CDR3 in DNA: TGTGCCAGCAGCTCCCCTGCGGCTAGCCTGTCGACTGGCTACGAGCAGTACTTC.

This sequence joins TRBV19 and TRBJ2-1; D possibly corresponds to TRBD2 (6 bases). Per the germline V gene, CDR1 is LNHDA and CDR2 is SQIVND (reference sequence). The CDR3 extends over 15 amino acids. Trimming stripped 3 bases from V and 7 bases from J, with 16 bases between. In DNA form, the CDR3 reads TGTGCCAGTAGTATGGGACTTCTCCCCGATAATGAGCAGTTCTTC. Its protein product is CASSMGLLPDNEQFF.

This clone was detected only a few times. This rearrangement joins TRBV21-1 to TRBJ2-2; whether TRBD2, the table's D call, matches the DNA was not checked. TRBV21-1 is assigned pseudogene status. The CDR3 covers 18 residues. CDR3 sequence reads: CASSGGRGASGNTGELFF. For the CDR3, the DNA is TGTGCCAGCAGCGGGGGAAGAGGGGCTAGCGGAAACACCGGGGAGCTGTTTTTT.

The chain carries TRBV7-9 and TRBJ2-2; D call uncertain. The V end was cut by 1 base, the J end by 0 bases, with 6 bases between. CDR1 and CDR2 (germline): SEHNR, FQNEAQ (reference sequence). This CDR3 region has 15 residues. The CDR3 sequence is CASSLGETNTGELFF. CDR3 nucleotide sequence: TGTGCCAGCAGCTTAGGAGAAACGAACACCGGGGAGCTGTTTTTT.

This clone was seen a handful of times. V gene TRBV10-3 combines with J gene TRBJ2-2, with a weak D call TRBD1 (6 bases). Trimming shortened V by 3 bases and J by 0 bases, and 8 bases separated the two germline ends. The CDR3 totals 15 residues. Germline assignment: CDR1 ENHRY and CDR2 SYGVKD. The chain's CDR3 is CAISDGQSNTGELFF. The CDR3 DNA reads as TGTGCCATCAGTGATGGACAGTCGAACACCGGGGAGCTGTTTTTT.

This clone turned up a few times. The chain has TRBV4-1 and TRBJ2-4; 8 positions agree with TRBD1. Germline CDR1 reads MGHRA; CDR2 reads YSYEKL. The CDR3 has 17 residues. With V trimmed by 2 bases and J by 3 bases, 9 bases remained unmatched. The CDR3 here is CASSQLQGASSKNIQYF. CDR3 sequence (DNA): TGCGCCAGCAGCCAACTTCAGGGGGCTTCGAGCAAAAACATTCAGTACTTC.

The genes are TRBV28 and TRBJ1-3; D remains ambiguous. Trimming stripped 8 bases from V and 4 bases from J, with 15 bases between. The CDR3 totals 14 residues. The germline CDR1 and CDR2 sequences are MDHEN and SYDVKM. The CDR3 here is CASSRPSGGNTIYF. CDR3 sequence (DNA): TGTGCCAGCTCTCGCCCCTCCGGGGGAAACACCATATATTTT.

The chain joins TRBV11-2 to TRBJ2-1; D is possibly TRBD2 (6 bases). V was cut by 1 base and J by 6 bases, with 19 bases left in between. The CDR3 consists of 17 residues. The germline V gene encodes CDR1 SGHAT and CDR2 FQNNGV. The CDR3 DNA sequence: TGTGCCAGCAGCTTAGCCCCGGGGAGTGTTAGCGGCAATGAGCAGTTCTTC. It specifies CASSLAPGSVSGNEQFF. Based on the CDR3 plus reference TRBV11-2 and TRBJ2-1, the full variable domain is EAGVAQSPRYKIIEKRQSVAFWCNPISGHATLYWYQQILGQGPKLLIQFQNNGVVDDSQLPKDRFSAERLKGVDSTLKIQPAKLEDSAVYLCASSLAPGSVSGNEQFFGPGTRLTVL.

This clone has only a few counts. CDR3: CASSWGQGASFQPQHF. The CDR3 DNA follows: TGTGCCAGCAGCTGGGGACAGGGGGCCTCTTTTCAGCCCCAGCATTTT. The chain has TRBV4-2 and TRBJ1-5; 12 positions agree with TRBD1. CDR1 is LGHNA, CDR2 YNFKEQ, per germline. The CDR3 runs 16 residues. V lost 5 bases, J lost 6 bases, and 8 bases stayed unmatched.

This clone turned up a few times. The chain has TRBV7-3 and TRBJ2-7, with D perhaps matching TRBD2 (6 bases). This CDR3 comprises 14 residues. Trimming removed 2 bases at V and 5 bases at J, with 13 bases between. Germline CDR1 SGHTA, CDR2 FQGTGA. CDR3 DNA: TGTGCCAGCAGCTTATCTTCCGGGAGTAACGAGCAGTACTTC. It encodes CASSLSSGSNEQYF.

The chain uses TRBV9 and TRBJ2-1, with TRBD2 identical over 11 bases. CDR3 size: 15 residues. CDR1 and CDR2 from the germline V gene are SGDLS and YYNGEE. V was pared by 2 bases and J by 7 bases, with 5 bases of the junction left unmatched. CDR3 sequence reads: CASSVTSGRYNEQFF. The CDR3 region has the DNA TGTGCCAGCAGCGTCACTAGCGGGAGATATAATGAGCAGTTCTTC.

This clone was seen only a few times. J is TRBJ2-3 and V is TRBV5-1, with D tentatively TRBD1 (7 bases). With 5 bases removed from V and 6 bases from J, the gap between germline ends came to 19 bases. The CDR3 has 15 amino acids. CDR1 is SGHRS and CDR2 is YFSETQ in the germline V gene. DNA of the CDR3: TGCGCCAGCAGTTCAGGGGGGCGCGTTTGGGATACGCAGTATTTT. This codes for CASSSGGRVWDTQYF.

The gene calls are TRBV7-6 and TRBJ1-1; tentatively, D is TRBD1 (5 bases). The germline V gene has CDR1 SGHVS and CDR2 FNYEAQ. V was cut by 1 base and J by 1 base, with 10 bases left in between. The CDR3 length is 15 residues. CDR3 DNA: TGTGCCAGCAGCTTAGGATACGACAGGAACACTGAAGCTTTCTTT. Its protein product is CASSLGYDRNTEAFF.

CDR3 protein: CSVDISGRSYYNEQFF. CDR3 nucleotide sequence: TGCAGCGTTGATATTAGCGGCAGGAGCTACTACAATGAGCAGTTCTTC. The chain recombines TRBV29-1 with TRBJ2-1; tentatively, D is TRBD2 (6 bases). V was trimmed by 3 bases and J by 3 bases, leaving 18 bases between them. The CDR3 consists of 16 residues. CDR1 and CDR2 from the germline V gene are SQVTM and ANQGSEA.

In its sample, this clone was seen a few times. The CDR3 here is CATSRETVFAATGELFF. CDR3 bases: TGTGCCACCAGCAGAGAAACAGTATTTGCCGCCACCGGGGAGCTGTTTTTT. The chain joins TRBV15 to TRBJ2-2; no reliable D call. Trimming removed 0 bases from V and 4 bases from J, with 15 bases in between. The length of the CDR3 is 17 residues. The germline V gene has CDR1 LNHNV and CDR2 YYDKDF (reference sequence).

This clone showed up many times. Within the sample, other DNA sequences also encode this same CDR3. This chain connects TRBV9 to TRBJ2-1, with a weak D call TRBD1 (6 bases). The length of the CDR3 is 15 residues. CDR1 is SGDLS, CDR2 YYNGEE, per germline. The V and J ends lost 0 bases and 1 base respectively, with 8 bases between them. DNA for the CDR3: TGTGCCAGCAGCGTAGGAGGGACATCCTACAATGAGCAGTTCTTC. Its protein is CASSVGGTSYNEQFF.

This clone was observed a handful of times. The V call is TRBV5-1, the J call TRBJ2-1; TRBD2 is a possible D gene (5 bases). Germline V lookup: CDR1 SGHRS, CDR2 YFSETQ. V lost 1 base to trimming and J lost 4 bases, with 15 bases between them. CDR3 size: 16 residues. Written as DNA, the CDR3 is TGCGCCAGCAGCTTGTCAGTCAGCCCGGGGTACAATGAGCAGTTCTTC. Translating it yields CASSLSVSPGYNEQFF.

The CDR3, as DNA: TGTGCCAGCTCACCAGACAGGAGCTCCTACGAGCAGTACTTC. Its translation is CASSPDRSSYEQYF. The genes are TRBV18 and TRBJ2-7; D is perhaps TRBD1 (6 bases). The V end lost 2 bases, the J end lost 0 bases, and 8 bases lay between the germline ends. The germline V gene encodes CDR1 KGHSH and CDR2 LQKENI. CDR3 length equals 14 residues.